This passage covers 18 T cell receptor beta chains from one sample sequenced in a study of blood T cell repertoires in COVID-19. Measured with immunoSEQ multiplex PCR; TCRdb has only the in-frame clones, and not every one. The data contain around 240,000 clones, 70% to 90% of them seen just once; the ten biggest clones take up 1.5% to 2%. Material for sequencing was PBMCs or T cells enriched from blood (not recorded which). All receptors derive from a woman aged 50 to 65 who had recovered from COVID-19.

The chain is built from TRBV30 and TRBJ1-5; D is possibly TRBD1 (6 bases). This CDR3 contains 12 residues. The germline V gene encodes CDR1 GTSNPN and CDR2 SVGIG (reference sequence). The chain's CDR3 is CALQGPGQPQHF. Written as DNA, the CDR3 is TGTGCTCTACAGGGTCCCGGTCAGCCCCAGCATTTT.

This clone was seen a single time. CDR3 sequence (DNA): TGTGCCAGCAGTGGACAGAACTACAATGAGCAGTTCTTC. Translating it yields CASSGQNYNEQFF. The gene calls are TRBV27 and TRBJ2-1, with D possibly being TRBD1 (6 bases). CDR1 is MNHEY and CDR2 is SMNVEV in the germline V gene (reference sequence). Trimming removed 5 bases from V and 3 bases from J, with 8 bases in between. The CDR3 sequence is 13 residues long.

CDR3 nucleotides: TGTGCCAGCAGCCACCACAAAGTCAATGAGCAGTTCTTC. Encoded protein: CASSHHKVNEQFF. The V call is TRBV3-1 (or the pseudogene TRBV3-2), the J call TRBJ2-1, with D unclear. Germline V gene data show CDR1 as LGHDT and CDR2 as YNNKEL (reference sequence). The CDR3 has 13 amino acids. Trimming removed 3 bases at V and 6 bases at J, with 9 bases between.

CDR3 protein: CASSLMGQGTYEQYF. For the CDR3, the DNA is TGTGCCAGCAGTTTGATGGGACAGGGGACCTACGAGCAGTACTTC. The chain couples TRBV27 to TRBJ2-7, with 10 bases identical to TRBD1. The CDR3 is 15 residues long. The germline V gene has CDR1 MNHEY and CDR2 SMNVEV (reference sequence). V lost 3 bases, J lost 2 bases, and 4 bases stayed unmatched.

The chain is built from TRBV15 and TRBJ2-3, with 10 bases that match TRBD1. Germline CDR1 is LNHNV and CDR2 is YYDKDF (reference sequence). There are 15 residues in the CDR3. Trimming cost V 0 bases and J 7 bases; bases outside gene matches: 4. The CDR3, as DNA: TGTGCCACCAGCAGAGAGGGGGGACAGGGGTATACGCAGTATTTT. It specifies CATSREGGQGYTQYF. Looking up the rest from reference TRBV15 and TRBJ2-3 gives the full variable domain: DAMVIQNPRYQVTQFGKPVTLSCSQTLNHNVMYWYQQKSSQAPKLLFHYYDKDFNNEADTPDNFQSRRPNTSFCFLDIRSPGLGDTAMYLCATSREGGQGYTQYFGPGTRLTVL.

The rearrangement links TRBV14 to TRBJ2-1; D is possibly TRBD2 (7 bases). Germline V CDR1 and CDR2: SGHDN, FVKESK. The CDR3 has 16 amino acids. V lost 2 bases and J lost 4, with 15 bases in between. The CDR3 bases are TGTGCCAGCAGCCAACTGGTGGGGGGGCTATACAATGAGCAGTTCTTC. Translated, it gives CASSQLVGGLYNEQFF.

The CDR3 DNA reads TGTGCCAGCACCTCAAACAGGGGATGGGCCACAGATACGCAGTATTTT. As protein: CASTSNRGWATDTQYF. V gene TRBV27 combines with J gene TRBJ2-3; TRBD1 matches 7 bases. Germline CDR1 is MNHEY and CDR2 is SMNVEV (reference sequence). V trimming: 7 bases; J trimming: 2 bases; junction bases outside the gene matches: 12. The CDR3 consists of 16 residues.

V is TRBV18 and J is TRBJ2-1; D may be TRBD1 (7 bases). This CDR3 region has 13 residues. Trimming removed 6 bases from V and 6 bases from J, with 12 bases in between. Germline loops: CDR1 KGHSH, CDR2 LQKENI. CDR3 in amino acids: CASSNQGGNEQFF. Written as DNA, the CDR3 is TGTGCCAGCTCGAATCAGGGGGGCAATGAGCAGTTCTTC.

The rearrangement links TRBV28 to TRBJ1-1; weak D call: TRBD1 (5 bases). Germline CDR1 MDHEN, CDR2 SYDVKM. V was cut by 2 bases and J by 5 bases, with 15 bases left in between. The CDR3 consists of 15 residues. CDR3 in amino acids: CASSLMGGESTEAFF. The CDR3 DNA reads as TGTGCCAGCAGTTTAATGGGGGGTGAGTCAACTGAAGCTTTCTTT.

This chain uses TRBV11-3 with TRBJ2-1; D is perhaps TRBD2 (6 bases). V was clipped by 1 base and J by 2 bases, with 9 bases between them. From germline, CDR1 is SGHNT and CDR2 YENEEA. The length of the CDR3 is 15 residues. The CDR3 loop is CASSLGGTAYNEQFF. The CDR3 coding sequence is TGTGCCAGCAGCTTAGGGGGGACTGCCTACAATGAGCAGTTCTTC.

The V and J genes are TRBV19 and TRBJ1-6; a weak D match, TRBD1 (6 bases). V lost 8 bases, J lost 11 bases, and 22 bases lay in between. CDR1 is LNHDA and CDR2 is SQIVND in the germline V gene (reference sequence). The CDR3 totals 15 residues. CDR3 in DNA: TGTGCCAGTCGATTAAAGAACAGGGTAACGGCACCCCTCCACTTT. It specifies CASRLKNRVTAPLHF.

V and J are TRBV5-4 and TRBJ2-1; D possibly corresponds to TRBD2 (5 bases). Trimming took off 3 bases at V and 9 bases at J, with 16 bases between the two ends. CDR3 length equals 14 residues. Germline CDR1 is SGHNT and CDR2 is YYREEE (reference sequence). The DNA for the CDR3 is TGTGCCAGCAGCTCAACTACTGGGAGTGCTGAGCAGTTCTTC. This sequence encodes CASSSTTGSAEQFF.

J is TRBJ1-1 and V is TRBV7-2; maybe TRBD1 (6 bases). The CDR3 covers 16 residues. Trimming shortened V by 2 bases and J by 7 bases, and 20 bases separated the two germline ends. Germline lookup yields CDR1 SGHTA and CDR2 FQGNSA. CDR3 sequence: CASSLYRPGASFEAFF. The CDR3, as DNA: TGTGCCAGCAGCTTATATCGCCCAGGGGCCAGCTTTGAAGCTTTCTTT.

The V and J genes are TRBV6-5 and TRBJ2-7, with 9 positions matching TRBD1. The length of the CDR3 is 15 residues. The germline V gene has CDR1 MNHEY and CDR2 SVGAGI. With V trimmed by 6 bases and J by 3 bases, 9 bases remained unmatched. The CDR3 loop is CASRTDRGGYYEQYF. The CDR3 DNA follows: TGTGCCAGCAGGACGGACAGGGGAGGTTACTACGAGCAGTACTTC.

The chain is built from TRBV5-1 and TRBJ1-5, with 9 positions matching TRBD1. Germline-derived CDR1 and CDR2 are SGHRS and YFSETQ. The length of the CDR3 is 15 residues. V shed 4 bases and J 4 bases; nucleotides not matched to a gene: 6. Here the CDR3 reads CASSPEGTGNQPQHF. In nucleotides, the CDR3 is TGCGCCAGCAGCCCGGAGGGGACAGGGAATCAGCCCCAGCATTTT. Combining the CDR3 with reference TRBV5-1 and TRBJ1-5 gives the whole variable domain KAGVTQTPRYLIKTRGQQVTLSCSPISGHRSVSWYQQTPGQGLQFLFEYFSETQRNKGNFPGRFSGRQFSNSRSEMNVSTLELGDSALYLCASSPEGTGNQPQHFGDGTRLSIL.

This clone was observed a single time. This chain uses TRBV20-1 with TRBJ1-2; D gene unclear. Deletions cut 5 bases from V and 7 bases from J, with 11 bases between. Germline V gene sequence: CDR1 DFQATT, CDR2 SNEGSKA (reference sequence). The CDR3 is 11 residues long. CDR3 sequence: CSAGRGFGYTF. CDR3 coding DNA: TGCAGTGCTGGGCGGGGATTTGGCTACACCTTC.

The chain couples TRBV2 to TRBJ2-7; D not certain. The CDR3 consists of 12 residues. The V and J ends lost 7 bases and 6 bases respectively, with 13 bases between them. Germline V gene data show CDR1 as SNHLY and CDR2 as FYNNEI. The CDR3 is CASNRERGEQYF. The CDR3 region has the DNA TGTGCCAGCAACCGTGAGCGAGGCGAGCAGTACTTC.

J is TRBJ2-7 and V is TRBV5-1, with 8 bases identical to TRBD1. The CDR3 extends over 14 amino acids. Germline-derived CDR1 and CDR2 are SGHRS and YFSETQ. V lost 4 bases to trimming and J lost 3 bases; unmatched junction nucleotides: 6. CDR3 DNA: TGCGCCAGCAGCCACGGACAGGGTATCTACGAGCAGTACTTC. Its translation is CASSHGQGIYEQYF.